Reported below is one T cell receptor beta chain. Its specificity is not known. The data belong to a study of response to subunit inactivated influenza vaccine. General observations from the study: It was the authors' suggestion that each seasonal influenza vaccination recruits few new T cells.

TCRdb re-derived calls from the RT-PCR reads in MiXCR, one entry per CDR3 protein. The data show a few hundred thousand distinct CDR3 sequences, 12% to 15% seen once. The germline gives CDR1 MNHNS, CDR2 SASEGT. The CDR3 has 13 amino acids. V was shortened by 6 bases and J by 10 bases, with 16 bases between the two germline ends. This clonotype originated in a man in his fifties who received an inactivated influenza vaccine. The J gene is TRBJ2-1, the V gene TRBV6-1; possible D gene TRBD1, 6 bases. The sequenced sample was PBMCs from blood, obtained about 11 days after vaccination. In DNA, the CDR3 is TGTGCCAGCAGGCAAAGGACAGTACGCGAGCAGTTCTTC. This translates into CASRQRTVREQFF.